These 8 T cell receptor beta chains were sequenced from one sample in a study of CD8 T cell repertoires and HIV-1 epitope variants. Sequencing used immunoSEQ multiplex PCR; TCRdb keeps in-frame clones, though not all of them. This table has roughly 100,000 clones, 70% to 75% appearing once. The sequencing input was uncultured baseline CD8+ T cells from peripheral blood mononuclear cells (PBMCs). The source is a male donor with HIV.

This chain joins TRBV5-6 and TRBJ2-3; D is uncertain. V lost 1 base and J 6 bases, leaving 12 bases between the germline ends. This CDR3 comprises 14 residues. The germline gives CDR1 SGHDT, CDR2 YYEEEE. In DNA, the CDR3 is TGTGCCAGCAGCTTGACCTTTTCTCGGGATACGCAGTATTTT. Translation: CASSLTFSRDTQYF.

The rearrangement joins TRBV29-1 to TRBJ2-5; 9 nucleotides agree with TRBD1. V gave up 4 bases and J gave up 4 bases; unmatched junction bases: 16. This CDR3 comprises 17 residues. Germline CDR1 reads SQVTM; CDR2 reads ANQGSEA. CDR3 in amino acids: CSVAGTGLGLFRETQYF. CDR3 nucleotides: TGCAGCGTTGCAGGGACAGGGTTAGGGCTGTTCCGAGAGACCCAGTACTTC.

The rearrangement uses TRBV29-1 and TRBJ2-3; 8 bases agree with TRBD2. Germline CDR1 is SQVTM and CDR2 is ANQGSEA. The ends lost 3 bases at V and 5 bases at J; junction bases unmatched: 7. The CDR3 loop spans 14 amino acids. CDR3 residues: CSVDGGRMRDTQYF. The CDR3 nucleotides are TGCAGCGTTGACGGCGGGAGGATGAGAGATACGCAGTATTTT.

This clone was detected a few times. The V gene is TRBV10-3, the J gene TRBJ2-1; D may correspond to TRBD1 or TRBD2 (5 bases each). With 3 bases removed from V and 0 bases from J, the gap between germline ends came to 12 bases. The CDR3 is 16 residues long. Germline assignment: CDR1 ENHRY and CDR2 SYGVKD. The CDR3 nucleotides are TGTGCCATCAGTGAACCCCAGGGACGCTCCTACAATGAGCAGTTCTTC. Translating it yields CAISEPQGRSYNEQFF.

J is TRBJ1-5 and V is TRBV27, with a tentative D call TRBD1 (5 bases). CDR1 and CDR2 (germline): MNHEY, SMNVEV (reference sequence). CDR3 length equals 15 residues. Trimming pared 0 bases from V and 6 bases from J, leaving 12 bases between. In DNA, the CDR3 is TGTGCCAGCAGTTTATCCCTGGAGGGGCCTCAGCCCCAGCATTTT. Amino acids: CASSLSLEGPQPQHF.

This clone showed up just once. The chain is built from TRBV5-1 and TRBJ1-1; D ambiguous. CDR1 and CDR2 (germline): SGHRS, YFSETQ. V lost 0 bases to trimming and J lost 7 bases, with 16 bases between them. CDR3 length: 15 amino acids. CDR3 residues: CASSLGGVRVDEAFF. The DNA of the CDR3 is TGCGCCAGCAGCTTGGGCGGGGTACGGGTCGATGAAGCTTTCTTT.

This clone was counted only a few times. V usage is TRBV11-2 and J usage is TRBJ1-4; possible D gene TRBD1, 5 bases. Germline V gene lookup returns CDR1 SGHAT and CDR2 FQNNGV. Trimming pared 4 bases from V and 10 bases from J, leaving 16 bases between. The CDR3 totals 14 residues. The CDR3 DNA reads TGTGCCAGCAGCTCCCGGGACCCTCGGGGAAAACTGTTTTTT. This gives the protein CASSSRDPRGKLFF. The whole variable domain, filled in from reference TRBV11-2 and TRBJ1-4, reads EAGVAQSPRYKIIEKRQSVAFWCNPISGHATLYWYQQILGQGPKLLIQFQNNGVVDDSQLPKDRFSAERLKGVDSTLKIQPAKLEDSAVYLCASSSRDPRGKLFFGSGTQLSVL.

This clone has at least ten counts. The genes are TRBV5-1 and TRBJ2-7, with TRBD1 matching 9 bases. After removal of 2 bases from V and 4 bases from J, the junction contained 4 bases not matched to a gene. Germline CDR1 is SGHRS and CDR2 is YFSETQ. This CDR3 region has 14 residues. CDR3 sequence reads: CASSFGQGLYEQYF. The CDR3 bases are TGCGCCAGCAGCTTCGGACAGGGGTTGTACGAGCAGTACTTC.